The rows below give T cell receptor beta chains drawn from one sample of a study of cytotoxic CD8 clonotypes in ibrutinib-treated CLL. Using immunoSEQ multiplex PCR, the repertoire was profiled, and TCRdb retains in-frame clones only, with some absent. The sample records roughly 100,000 clones, 78% being singletons. This sample comprised PBMCs, obtained after 12 months of ibrutinib treatment. The receptor set was obtained from a human donor with chronic lymphocytic leukemia. Each CDR3 is given with its conserved first and last residue. D genes are given only for firm matches. Size is stated for part of the rows, as once, few or many counts, or as a class when the clone is expanded.

clone size	V gene	D gene	J gene	CDR3 DNA	CDR3 protein
-	TRBV30	-	TRBJ1-2	TGTGCCTGGAGTGTACTCGGGGTGGGCGGCTACACCTTC	CAWSVLGVGGYTF
many	TRBV6-1	TRBD1	TRBJ1-6	TGTGCCAGCAGTGTAGCGGGACAGGGGGTTTCACCCCTCCACTTT	CASSVAGQGVSPLHF
few	TRBV29-1	-	TRBJ1-2	TGCAGCGTTGTCGGGGCGGTTATTGGCTACACCTTC	CSVVGAVIGYTF
-	TRBV6-5	TRBD1	TRBJ2-1	TGTGCCAGCAGTTTAACAGGGGCCTCCTACAATGAGCAGTTCTTC	CASSLTGASYNEQFF
-	TRBV5-1	-	TRBJ2-1	TGCGCCAGCAGCTTAGGGGTGTATGAGCAGTTCTTC	CASSLGVYEQFF
few	TRBV5-4	TRBD1	TRBJ2-1	TGTGCCAGCAGCCGCTTCGGGACAGGGAAGAACAATGAGCAGTTCTTC	CASSRFGTGKNNEQFF
-	TRBV29-1	TRBD2	TRBJ2-7	TGCAGCGCAAGACCACGGGGGGGCGATTACGAGCAGTACTTC	CSARPRGGDYEQYF
few	TRBV13	-	TRBJ1-5	TGTGCCAGCAGCTTCGGGCATAATCAGCCCCAGCATTTT	CASSFGHNQPQHF
-	TRBV5-1	-	TRBJ2-5	TGCGCCAGCAGCTGGGGGGTGGACAGACAAGAGACCCAGTACTTC	CASSWGVDRQETQYF
-	TRBV5-5	TRBD1	TRBJ2-1	TGTGCCAGCAGCATTGGGACAGGGGGCAATGAGCAGTTCTTC	CASSIGTGGNEQFF
-	TRBV15	-	TRBJ2-1	TGTGCCACCAGCAGAGACATAAAAACCGGCAATGAGCAGTTCTTC	CATSRDIKTGNEQFF
-	TRBV6-5	-	TRBJ1-5	TGTGCCAGCAGCGGCGCGAACAATCAGCCCCAGCATTTT	CASSGANNQPQHF